Reported below is one TCR beta chain. Its antigen is still unknown. One end of the junction is discordant with germline, which a read error may explain. Other DNA sequences in this specimen translate into the identical CDR3. The PCR used 60 Vbeta and 13 Jbeta primers. Clones were sequenced by immunoSEQ multiplex PCR, and TCRdb holds only the in-frame ones, with some missing. The profile shows approximately 70,000 clones, roughly 72% of them singletons. These data are taken from a study of cytomegalovirus exposure and HLA in healthy donors. The CDR3 spans 15 residues. Germline loops: CDR1 SEHNR, CDR2 FQNEAQ (reference sequence). Regarding the study as a whole: The authors later found most CMV-associated TCR beta chains appeared HLA-restricted. Researchers catalogued about 150 TCR beta chains as cytomegalovirus-associated.

The TCR comes from a middle-aged man in good health and CMV-seronegative. The sample was PBMCs. This chain uses TRBV7-9 with TRBJ1-1; D might be TRBD1 (5 bases). The CDR3 sequence: CASSPSGGVMTEAFF. CDR3 nucleotide sequence: TGTGCGAGCAGCCCATCAGGAGGGGTTATGACTGAAGCTTTCTTT.